Reported below is one T cell receptor (beta chain). This clone's antigen is unknown. Base qualities are missing; no much larger clone stands one base away. The data were taken from a study of blood T cell repertoires in COVID-19 (dated by TCRdb to 2018 to 2021). About the study as a whole: Collaborator samples came from the United States, Italy and Spain and covered acute and convalescent phases of COVID-19. HLA class I and class II types, where available, came from metadata supplied by the sample provider rather than from assay-based typing. A de-identified subject ID, COVID-19 status, age in years and sex were almost always included in the sample metadata. The dataset comprised deeply sampled blood TCRbeta repertoires from subjects exposed to, actively infected with, or recovered from COVID-19. The prospective study material was composed of cDNA or gDNA derived from T cells, B-cell-depleted T cells, or PBMCs. The samples were drawn from the first 160 participants of the ongoing ImmuneRACE study and from 950 to 1,500 subjects provided by 6 global collaborators. The repertoires were released in a freely available public database intended as a resource for research on the immune response to SARS-CoV-2.

CDR1 and CDR2 were assigned from the germline V gene as MNHEY and SVGAGI. From its cysteine to its phenylalanine, the CDR3 spans 15 amino acids. The only DNA kept is the CDR3, 45 bases in frame from the first base. V is shortened by 7 bases, J by 3 bases, and the region joining them spans 15 bases. TCRbeta CDR3 regions were amplified from genomic DNA by means of the immunoSEQ Assay, a bias-controlled multiplex PCR. The published analysis was carried out like this. The number of nucleated cells in each sample was estimated from the amplification of reference gene primers within the assay. Sequence reads were collapsed and filtered to measure the absolute abundance of every unique TCRbeta CDR3 rearrangement. For each sample, productive Simpson clonality was calculated as the square root of Simpson's diversity index across productive rearrangements. Entries here come from immuneACCESS through TCRdb and include only in-frame sequences with V and J called. Some clones fail to appear in such tables; in the studies checked, an unresolved V gene covers under half of the shortfall, and the cause of the remainder is unknown. V and J calls and clone size come straight from that table; D and trimming were deduced from the DNA. The sample table shows roughly 140,000 clones, and approximately 78% are seen once. The ten largest clones take up around 4% of the sample.

Points the paper makes about the study in general: How much clinical and demographic metadata was included differed by source and by participant, and the metadata was provided uncurated.

Collaborating institutions collected whole blood in K2EDTA tubes following their own protocols. For TCRbeta analysis, collaborator samples were shipped as frozen whole blood, as isolated PBMCs, or as DNA extracted from either sample type. Sequencing was done on a sample of peripheral blood. The TCR sequence derives from an elderly woman with acute or convalescent COVID-19. Recombination joined TRBV6-5 with TRBJ1-4, with a tentative D gene TRBD1 over 6 matching bases. The CDR3 region: CASIPPGHSNEKLFF. The bases read TGTGCCAGCATTCCTCCGGGACATTCTAATGAAAAACTGTTTTTT.